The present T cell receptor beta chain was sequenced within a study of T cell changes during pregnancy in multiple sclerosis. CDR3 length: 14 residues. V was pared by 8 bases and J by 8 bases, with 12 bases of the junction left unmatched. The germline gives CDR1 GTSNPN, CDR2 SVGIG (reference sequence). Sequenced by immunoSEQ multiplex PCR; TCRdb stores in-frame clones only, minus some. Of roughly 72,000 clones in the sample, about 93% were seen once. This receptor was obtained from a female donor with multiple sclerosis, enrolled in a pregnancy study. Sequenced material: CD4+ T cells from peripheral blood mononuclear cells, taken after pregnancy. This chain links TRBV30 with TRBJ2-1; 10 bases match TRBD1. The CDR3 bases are TGTGCCGGGATGCGGGACAGGGGACTCTATGAGCAGTTCTTC. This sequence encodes CAGMRDRGLYEQFF. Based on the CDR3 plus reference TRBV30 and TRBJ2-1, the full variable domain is SQTIHQWPATLVQPVGSPLSLECTVEGTSNPNLYWYRQAAGRGLQLLFYSVGIGQISSEVPQNLSASRPQDRQFILSSKKLLLSDSGFYLCAGMRDRGLYEQFFGPGTRLTVL.